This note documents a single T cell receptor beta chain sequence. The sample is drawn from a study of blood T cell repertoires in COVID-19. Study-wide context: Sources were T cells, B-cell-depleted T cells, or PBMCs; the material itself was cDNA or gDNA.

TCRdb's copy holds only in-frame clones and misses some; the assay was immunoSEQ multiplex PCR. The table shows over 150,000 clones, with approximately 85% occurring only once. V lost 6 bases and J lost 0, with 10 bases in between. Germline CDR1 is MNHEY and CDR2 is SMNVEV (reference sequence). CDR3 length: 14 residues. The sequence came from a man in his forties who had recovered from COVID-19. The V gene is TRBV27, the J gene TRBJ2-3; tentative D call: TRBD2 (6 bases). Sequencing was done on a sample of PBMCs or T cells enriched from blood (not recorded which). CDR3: CASRTEGSTDTQYF. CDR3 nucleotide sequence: TGTGCCAGCAGGACGGAGGGAAGCACAGATACGCAGTATTTT.